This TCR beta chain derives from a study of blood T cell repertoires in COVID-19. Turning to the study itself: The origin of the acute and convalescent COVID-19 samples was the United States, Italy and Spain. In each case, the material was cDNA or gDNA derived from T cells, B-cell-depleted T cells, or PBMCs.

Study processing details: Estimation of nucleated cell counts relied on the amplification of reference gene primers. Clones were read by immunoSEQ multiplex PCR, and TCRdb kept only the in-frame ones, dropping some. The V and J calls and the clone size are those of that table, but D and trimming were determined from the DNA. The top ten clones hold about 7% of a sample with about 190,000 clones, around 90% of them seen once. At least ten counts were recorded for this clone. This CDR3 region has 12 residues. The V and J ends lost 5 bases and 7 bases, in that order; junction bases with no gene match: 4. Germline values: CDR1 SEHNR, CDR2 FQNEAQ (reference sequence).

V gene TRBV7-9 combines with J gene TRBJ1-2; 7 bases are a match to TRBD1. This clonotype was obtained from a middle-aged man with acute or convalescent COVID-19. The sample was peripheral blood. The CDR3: CASSPRQGGYTF. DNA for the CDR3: TGTGCCAGCAGCCCGAGACAGGGTGGCTACACCTTC. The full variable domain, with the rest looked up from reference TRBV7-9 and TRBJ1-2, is DTGVSQNPRHKITKRGQNVTFRCDPISEHNRLYWYRQTLGQGPEFLTYFQNEAQLEKSRLLSDRFSAERPKGSFSTLEIQRTEQGDSAMYLCASSPRQGGYTFGSGTRLTVV.